This T cell receptor beta chain was sequenced for a study of T-cell reconstitution after alpha-beta-depleted transplantation in children. The authors prepared the TCRbeta library with unique molecular identifiers. MiXCR, applied by TCRdb to the PCR reads, yields one record per CDR3 protein. The repertoire holds fewer than 750,000 distinct CDR3 sequences, with around 27% as singletons. This CDR3 has 11 amino acids. The V and J ends lost 5 bases and 6 bases respectively, with 6 bases between them. Germline CDR1 ENHRY, CDR2 SYGVKD. The starting material was PBMCs, obtained before TCRalphabeta/CD19-depleted stem cell transplant. The TCR originated in a boy in the first two years of life with Wiskott-Aldrich syndrome, due to receive a stem cell transplant. This rearrangement joins TRBV10-3 to TRBJ2-3; D is unclear. The CDR3 is CAISSGDTQYF. The DNA of the CDR3 is TGTGCCATCAGTTCCGGGGATACGCAGTATTTT.